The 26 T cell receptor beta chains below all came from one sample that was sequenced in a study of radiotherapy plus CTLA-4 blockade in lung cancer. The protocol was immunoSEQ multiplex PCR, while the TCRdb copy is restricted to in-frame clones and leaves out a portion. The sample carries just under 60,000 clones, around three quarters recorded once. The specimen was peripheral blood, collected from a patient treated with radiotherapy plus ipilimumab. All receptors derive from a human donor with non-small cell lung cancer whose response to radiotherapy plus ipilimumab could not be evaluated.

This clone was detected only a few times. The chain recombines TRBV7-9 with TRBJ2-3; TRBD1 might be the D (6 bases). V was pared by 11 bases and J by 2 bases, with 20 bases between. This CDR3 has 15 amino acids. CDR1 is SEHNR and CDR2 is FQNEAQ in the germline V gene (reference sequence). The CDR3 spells CAVTPTGSPTDTQYF. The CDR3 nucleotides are TGTGCCGTAACCCCGACAGGCTCCCCCACAGATACGCAGTATTTT.

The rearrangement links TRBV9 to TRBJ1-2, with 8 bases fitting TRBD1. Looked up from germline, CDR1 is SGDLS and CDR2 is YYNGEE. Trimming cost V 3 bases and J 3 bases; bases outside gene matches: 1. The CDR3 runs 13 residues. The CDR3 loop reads CASSGTGHYGYTF. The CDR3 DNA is TGTGCCAGCAGCGGGACAGGGCACTATGGCTACACCTTC. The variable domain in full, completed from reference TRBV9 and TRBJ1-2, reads DSGVTQTPKHLITATGQRVTLRCSPRSGDLSVYWYQQSLDQGLQFLIQYYNGEERAKGNILERFSAQQFPDLHSELNLSSLELGDSALYFCASSGTGHYGYTFGSGTRLTVV.

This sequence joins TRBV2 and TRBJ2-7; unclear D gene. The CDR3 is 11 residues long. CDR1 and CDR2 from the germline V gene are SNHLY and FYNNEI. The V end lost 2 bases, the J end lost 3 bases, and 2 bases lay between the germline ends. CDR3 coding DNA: TGTGCCAGCAGTGAACGCTACGAGCAGTACTTC. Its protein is CASSERYEQYF. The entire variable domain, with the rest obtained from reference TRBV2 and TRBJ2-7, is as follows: EPEVTQTPSHQVTQMGQEVILRCVPISNHLYFYWYRQILGQKVEFLVSFYNNEISEKSEIFDDQFSVERPDGSNFTLKIRSTKLEDSAMYFCASSERYEQYFGPGTRLTVT.

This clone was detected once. The CDR3: CASSESLVNEQFF. In nucleotides, the CDR3 is TGCGCCAGCAGTGAGTCACTAGTCAATGAGCAGTTCTTC. The chain is built from TRBV10-2 and TRBJ2-1; TRBD2 might be the D (5 bases). The germline V and J ends were trimmed by 0 bases and 6 bases, with 6 bases remaining between them. Germline V gene lookup returns CDR1 WSHSY and CDR2 SAAADI. This CDR3 has 13 residues.

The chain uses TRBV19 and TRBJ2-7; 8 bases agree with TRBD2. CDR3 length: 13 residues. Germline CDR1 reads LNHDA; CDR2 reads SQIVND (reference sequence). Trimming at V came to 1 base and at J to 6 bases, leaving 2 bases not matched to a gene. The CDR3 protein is CASSIATSGEQYF. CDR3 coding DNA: TGTGCCAGTAGTATAGCTACTAGCGGCGAGCAGTACTTC.

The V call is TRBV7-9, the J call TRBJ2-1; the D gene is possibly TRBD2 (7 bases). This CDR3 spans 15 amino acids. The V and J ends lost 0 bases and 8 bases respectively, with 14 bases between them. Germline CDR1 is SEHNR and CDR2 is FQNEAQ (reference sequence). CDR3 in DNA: TGTGCCAGCAGCTTAGCCGGGGGGCTCACGGATGAGCAGTTCTTC. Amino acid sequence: CASSLAGGLTDEQFF. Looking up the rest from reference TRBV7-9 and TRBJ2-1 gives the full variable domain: DTGVSQNPRHKITKRGQNVTFRCDPISEHNRLYWYRQTLGQGPEFLTYFQNEAQLEKSRLLSDRFSAERPKGSFSTLEIQRTEQGDSAMYLCASSLAGGLTDEQFFGPGTRLTVL.

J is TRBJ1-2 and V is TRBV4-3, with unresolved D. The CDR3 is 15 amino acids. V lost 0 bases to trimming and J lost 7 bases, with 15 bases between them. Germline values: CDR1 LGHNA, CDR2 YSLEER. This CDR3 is CASSQEGRLWGGYTF. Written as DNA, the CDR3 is TGCGCCAGCAGCCAAGAGGGGAGATTATGGGGTGGCTACACCTTC.

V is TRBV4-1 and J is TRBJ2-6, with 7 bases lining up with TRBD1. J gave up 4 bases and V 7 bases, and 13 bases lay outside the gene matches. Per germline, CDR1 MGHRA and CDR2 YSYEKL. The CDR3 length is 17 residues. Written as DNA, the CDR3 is TGCGCCAGCACTGGGACAGCGACCCTCTCCGGGGCCAACGTCCTGACTTTC. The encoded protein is CASTGTATLSGANVLTF.

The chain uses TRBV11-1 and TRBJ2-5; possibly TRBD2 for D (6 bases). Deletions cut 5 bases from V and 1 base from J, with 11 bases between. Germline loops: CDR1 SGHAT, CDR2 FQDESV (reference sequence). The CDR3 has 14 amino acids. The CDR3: CASSIFSGQETQYF. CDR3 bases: TGTGCCAGCAGCATTTTTAGCGGCCAAGAGACCCAGTACTTC. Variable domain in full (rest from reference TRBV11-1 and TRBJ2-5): EAEVAQSPRYKITEKSQAVAFWCDPISGHATLYWYRQILGQGPELLVQFQDESVVDDSQLPKDRFSAERLKGVDSTLKIQPAELGDSAMYLCASSIFSGQETQYFGPGTRLLVL.

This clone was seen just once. The chain's CDR3 is CASSEPFGQSTNEQFF. DNA of the CDR3: TGTGCCAGCAGTGAGCCGTTTGGACAGTCTACAAATGAGCAGTTCTTC. The rearrangement uses TRBV6-1 and TRBJ2-1; perhaps TRBD1 as D (6 bases). CDR1 is MNHNS, CDR2 SASEGT, per germline. CDR3 length equals 16 residues. V was clipped by 3 bases and J by 7 bases, with 19 bases between them.

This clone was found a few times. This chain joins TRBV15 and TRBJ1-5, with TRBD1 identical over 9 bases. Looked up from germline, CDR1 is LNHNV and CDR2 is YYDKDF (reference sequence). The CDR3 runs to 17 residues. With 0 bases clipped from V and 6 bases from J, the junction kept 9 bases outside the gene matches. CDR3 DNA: TGTGCCACCAGCAGAGATATTACAGGGGGCTTCACTCAGCCCCAGCATTTT. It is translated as CATSRDITGGFTQPQHF.

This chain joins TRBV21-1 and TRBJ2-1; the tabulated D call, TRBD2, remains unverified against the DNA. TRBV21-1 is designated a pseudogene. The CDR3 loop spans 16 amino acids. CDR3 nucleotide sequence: TGTGCCAGCAGCGCCCGCAAGCGGAGGGACTACAATGAGCAGTTCTTC. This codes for CASSARKRRDYNEQFF.

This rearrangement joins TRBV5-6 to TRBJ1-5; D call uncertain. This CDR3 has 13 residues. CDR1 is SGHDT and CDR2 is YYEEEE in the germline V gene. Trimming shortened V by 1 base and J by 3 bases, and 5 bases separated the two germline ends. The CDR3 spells CASSLFLNQPQHF. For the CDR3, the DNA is TGTGCCAGCAGCTTGTTTCTCAATCAGCCCCAGCATTTT.

CDR3: CASNYFPGGAEAEAFF. In DNA, the CDR3 is TGTGCCAGCAACTATTTCCCAGGGGGCGCGGAAGCTGAAGCTTTCTTT. The chain employs TRBV7-9 and TRBJ1-1; 8 positions match TRBD1. The J segment lost 6 bases and the V segment lost 7 bases, leaving 16 bases of the junction unmatched. This CDR3 spans 16 amino acids. Germline V gene sequence: CDR1 SEHNR, CDR2 FQNEAQ (reference sequence).

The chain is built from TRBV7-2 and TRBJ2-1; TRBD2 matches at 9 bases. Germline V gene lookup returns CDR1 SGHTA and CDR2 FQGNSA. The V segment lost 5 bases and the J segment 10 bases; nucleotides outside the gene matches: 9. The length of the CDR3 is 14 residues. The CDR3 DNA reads TGTGCCAGCAGCCCTACCGTCGGACTAGCGGAGCAGTTCTTC. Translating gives CASSPTVGLAEQFF.

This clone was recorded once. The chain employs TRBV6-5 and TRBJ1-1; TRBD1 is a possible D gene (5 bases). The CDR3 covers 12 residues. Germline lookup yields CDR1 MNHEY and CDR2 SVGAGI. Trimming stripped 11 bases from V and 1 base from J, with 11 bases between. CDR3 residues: CACEGQNTEAFF. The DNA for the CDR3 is TGTGCCTGCGAAGGACAGAACACTGAAGCTTTCTTT.

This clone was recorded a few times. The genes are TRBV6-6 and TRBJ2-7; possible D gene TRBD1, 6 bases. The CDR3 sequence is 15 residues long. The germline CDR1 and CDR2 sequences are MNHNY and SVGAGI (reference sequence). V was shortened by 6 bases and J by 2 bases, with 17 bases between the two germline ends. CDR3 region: CASRRTQGQAYEQYF. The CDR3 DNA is TGTGCCAGCAGACGGACCCAGGGACAAGCCTACGAGCAGTACTTC.

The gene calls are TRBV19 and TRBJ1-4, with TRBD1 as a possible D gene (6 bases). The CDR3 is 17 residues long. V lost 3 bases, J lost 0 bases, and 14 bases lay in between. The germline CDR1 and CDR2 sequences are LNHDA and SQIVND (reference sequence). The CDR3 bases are TGTGCCAGTAGTATTACAGGGACCGTTCCAACTAATGAAAAACTGTTTTTT. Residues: CASSITGTVPTNEKLFF.

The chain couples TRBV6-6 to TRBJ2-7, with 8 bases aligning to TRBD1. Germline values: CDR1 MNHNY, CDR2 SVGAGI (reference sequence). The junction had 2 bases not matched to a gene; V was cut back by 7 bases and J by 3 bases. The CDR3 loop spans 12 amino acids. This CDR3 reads CASTGQGYEQYF. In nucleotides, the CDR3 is TGTGCCAGCACCGGACAGGGCTACGAGCAGTACTTC.

CDR3 residues: CASSYKAGGDLAKNIQYF. The CDR3 region has the DNA TGTGCCAGCAGCTATAAAGCGGGGGGCGATCTAGCCAAAAACATTCAGTACTTC. V is TRBV5-6 and J is TRBJ2-4; 9 bases match TRBD2. J was trimmed by 0 bases and V by 3 bases; bases with no gene match: 10. Looked up from germline, CDR1 is SGHDT and CDR2 is YYEEEE. The CDR3 consists of 18 residues. Full variable domain (missing parts from reference TRBV5-6 and TRBJ2-4): DAGVTQSPTHLIKTRGQQVTLRCSPKSGHDTVSWYQQALGQGPQFIFQYYEEEERQRGNFPDRFSGHQFPNYSSELNVNALLLGDSALYLCASSYKAGGDLAKNIQYFGAGTRLSVL.

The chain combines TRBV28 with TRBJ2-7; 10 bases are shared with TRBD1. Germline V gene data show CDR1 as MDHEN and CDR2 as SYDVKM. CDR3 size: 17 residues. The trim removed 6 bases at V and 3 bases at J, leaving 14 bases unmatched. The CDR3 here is CASRNSGQGGIIYEQYF. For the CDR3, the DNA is TGTGCCAGCAGAAATTCAGGACAGGGGGGTATAATCTACGAGCAGTACTTC.

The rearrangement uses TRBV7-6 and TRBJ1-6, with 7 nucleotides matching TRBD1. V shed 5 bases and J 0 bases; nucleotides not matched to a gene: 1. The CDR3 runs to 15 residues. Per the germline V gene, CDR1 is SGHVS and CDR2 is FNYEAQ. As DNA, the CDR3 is TGTGCCAGCAGCCGGGACAGCTCCTATAATTCACCCCTCCACTTT. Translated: CASSRDSSYNSPLHF.

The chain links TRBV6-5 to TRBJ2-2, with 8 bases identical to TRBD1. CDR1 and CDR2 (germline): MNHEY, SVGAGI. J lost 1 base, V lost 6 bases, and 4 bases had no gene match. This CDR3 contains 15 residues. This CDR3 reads CASSRDRMNTGELFF. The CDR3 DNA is TGTGCCAGCAGCCGGGACAGGATGAACACCGGGGAGCTGTTTTTT.

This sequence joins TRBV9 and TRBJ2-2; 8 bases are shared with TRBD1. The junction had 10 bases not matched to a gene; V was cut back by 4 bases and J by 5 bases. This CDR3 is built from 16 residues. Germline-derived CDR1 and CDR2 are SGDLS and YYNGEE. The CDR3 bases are TGTGCCAGCAGCCTCGGACAGGGACAAGGGACCGGGGAGCTGTTTTTT. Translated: CASSLGQGQGTGELFF. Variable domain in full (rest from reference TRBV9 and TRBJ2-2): DSGVTQTPKHLITATGQRVTLRCSPRSGDLSVYWYQQSLDQGLQFLIQYYNGEERAKGNILERFSAQQFPDLHSELNLSSLELGDSALYFCASSLGQGQGTGELFFGEGSRLTVL.

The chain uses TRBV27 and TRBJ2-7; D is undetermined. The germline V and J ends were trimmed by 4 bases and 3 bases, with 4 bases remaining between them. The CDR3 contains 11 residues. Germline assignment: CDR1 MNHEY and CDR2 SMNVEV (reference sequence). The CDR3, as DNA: TGTGCCAGCAGTTCGGGCTACGAGCAGTACTTC. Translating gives CASSSGYEQYF.

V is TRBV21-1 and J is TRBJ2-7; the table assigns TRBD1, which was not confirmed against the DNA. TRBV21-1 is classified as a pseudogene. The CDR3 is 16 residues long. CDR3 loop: CASSKVRQGGTYEQYF. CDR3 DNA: TGTGCCAGCAGCAAAGTGCGGCAGGGGGGAACCTACGAGCAGTACTTC.